Sequencing of this T cell receptor beta chain was carried out in a study of shared clonotypes between healthy human individuals. Study overall: Per donor, three plates held CD4 naive cells, three held CD4 memory, two held CD8 naive and one held CD8 memory. General study points: Clonotype sharing across four donors was observed for roughly 5% of naive CD4 clonotypes.

In the naive CD8 group, cells lacked CD45RO and were positively selected for CCR7, so terminally differentiated effector memory CD45RA+ cells were left out. Those who donated were healthy HIV-negative adults, with no recent acute infections or vaccinations reported. In the authors' workflow: Filtering was not the same, since immunoSEQ gave junction-only sequences without quality scores. This table comes from immunoSEQ multiplex PCR, and its TCRdb copy is limited to in-frame clones, with some not included. V, J and clone size are those of that table, while D and trimming were read from the DNA. The table has about 2.1 million clones, 93% seen once. About this clone itself: As yet, its antigen is unknown.

The receptor comes from a man aged 18 to 35 in good health. Some clones in this sample may be carry-over from other donors' samples. Sequencing was done on a sample of naive CD8+ T cells from PBMCs.

The CDR3 DNA follows: TGTGCCAGCAGTTTCACAGAAACTAATGAAAAACTGTTTTTT. Protein product: CASSFTETNEKLFF. The chain joins TRBV28 to TRBJ1-4; D is ambiguous. Trimming cost V 3 bases and J 1 base, with 6 bases left between them. There are 14 residues in the CDR3. CDR1 MDHEN and CDR2 SYDVKM come from the germline V gene.